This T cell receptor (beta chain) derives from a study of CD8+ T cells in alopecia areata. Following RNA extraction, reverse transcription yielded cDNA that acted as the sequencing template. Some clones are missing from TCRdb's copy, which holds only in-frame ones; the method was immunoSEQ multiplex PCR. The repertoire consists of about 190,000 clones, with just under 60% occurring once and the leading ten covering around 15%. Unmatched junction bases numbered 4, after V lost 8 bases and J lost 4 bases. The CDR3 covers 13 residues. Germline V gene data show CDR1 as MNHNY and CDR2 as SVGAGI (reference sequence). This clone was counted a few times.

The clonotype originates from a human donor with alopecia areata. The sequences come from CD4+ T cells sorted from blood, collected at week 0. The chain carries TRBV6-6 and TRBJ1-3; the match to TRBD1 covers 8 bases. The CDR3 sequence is CASQGAPGNTIYF. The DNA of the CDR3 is TGTGCCAGCCAGGGGGCGCCCGGAAACACCATATATTTT.